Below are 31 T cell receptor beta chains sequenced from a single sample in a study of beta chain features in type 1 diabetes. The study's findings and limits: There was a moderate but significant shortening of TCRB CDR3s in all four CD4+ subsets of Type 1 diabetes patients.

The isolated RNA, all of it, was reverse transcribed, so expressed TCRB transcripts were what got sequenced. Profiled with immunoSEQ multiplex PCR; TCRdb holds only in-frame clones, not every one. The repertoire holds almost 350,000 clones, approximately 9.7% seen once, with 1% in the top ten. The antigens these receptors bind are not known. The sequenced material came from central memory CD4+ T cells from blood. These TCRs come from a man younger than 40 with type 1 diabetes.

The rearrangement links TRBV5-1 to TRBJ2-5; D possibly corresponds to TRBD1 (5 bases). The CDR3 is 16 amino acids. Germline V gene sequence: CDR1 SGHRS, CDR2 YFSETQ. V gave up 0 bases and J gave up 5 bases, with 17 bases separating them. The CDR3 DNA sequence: TGCGCCAGCAGCTTGGGCTCCCAGGGTATTGGGGAGACCCAGTACTTC. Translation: CASSLGSQGIGETQYF.

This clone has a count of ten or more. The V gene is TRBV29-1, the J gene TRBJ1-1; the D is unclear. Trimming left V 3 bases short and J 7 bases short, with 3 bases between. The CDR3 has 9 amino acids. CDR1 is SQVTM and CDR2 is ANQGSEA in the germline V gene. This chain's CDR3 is CSVDVEAFF. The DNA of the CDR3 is TGCAGCGTTGATGTTGAAGCTTTCTTT.

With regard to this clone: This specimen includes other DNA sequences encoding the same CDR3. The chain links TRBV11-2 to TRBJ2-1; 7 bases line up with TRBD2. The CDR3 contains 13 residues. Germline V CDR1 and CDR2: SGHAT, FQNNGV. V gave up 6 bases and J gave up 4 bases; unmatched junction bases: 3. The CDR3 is CASSSGQYNEQFF. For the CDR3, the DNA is TGTGCCAGCAGTAGCGGGCAGTACAATGAGCAGTTCTTC.

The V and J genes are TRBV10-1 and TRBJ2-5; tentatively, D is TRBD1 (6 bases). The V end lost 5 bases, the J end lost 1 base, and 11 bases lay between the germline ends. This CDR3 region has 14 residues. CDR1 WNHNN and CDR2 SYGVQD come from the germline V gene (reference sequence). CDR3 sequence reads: CASSSGTFQETQYF. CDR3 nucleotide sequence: TGCGCCAGCAGTTCCGGGACATTCCAAGAGACCCAGTACTTC.

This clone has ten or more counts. The CDR3: CASSPSTSTETQYF. CDR3 in DNA: TGTGCCAGTAGTCCATCTACTTCCACGGAGACCCAGTACTTC. J is TRBJ2-5 and V is TRBV19; D is ambiguous. CDR1 and CDR2 (germline): LNHDA, SQIVND (reference sequence). This CDR3 has 14 residues. V lost 5 bases and J 5 bases, leaving 15 bases between the germline ends.

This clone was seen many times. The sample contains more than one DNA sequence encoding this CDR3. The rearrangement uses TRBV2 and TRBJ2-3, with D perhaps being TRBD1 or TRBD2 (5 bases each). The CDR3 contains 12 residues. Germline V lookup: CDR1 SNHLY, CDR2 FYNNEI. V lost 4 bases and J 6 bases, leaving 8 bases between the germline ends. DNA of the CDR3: TGTGCCAGCAGTGTAGGGACGGATACGCAGTATTTT. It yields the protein CASSVGTDTQYF.

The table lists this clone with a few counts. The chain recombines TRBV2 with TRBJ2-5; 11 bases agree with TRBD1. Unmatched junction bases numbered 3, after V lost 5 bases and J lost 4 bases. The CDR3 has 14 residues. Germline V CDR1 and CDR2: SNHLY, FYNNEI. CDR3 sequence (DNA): TGTGCCAGCAGTCCCGGGACAGGGGGAGAGACCCAGTACTTC. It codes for CASSPGTGGETQYF.

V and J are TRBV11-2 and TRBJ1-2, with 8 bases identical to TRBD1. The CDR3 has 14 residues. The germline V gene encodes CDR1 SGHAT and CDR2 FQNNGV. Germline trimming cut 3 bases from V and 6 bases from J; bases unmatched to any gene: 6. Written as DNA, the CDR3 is TGTGCCAGCAGCTTCGGACAGGGAGGCGATGGCTACACCTTC. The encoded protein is CASSFGQGGDGYTF.

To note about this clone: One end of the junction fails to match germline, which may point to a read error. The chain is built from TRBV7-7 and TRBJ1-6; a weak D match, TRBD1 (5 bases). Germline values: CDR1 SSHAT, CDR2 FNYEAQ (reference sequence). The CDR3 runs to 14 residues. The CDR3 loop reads CASSRDGPNSPLHF. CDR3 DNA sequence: TGTGCTAGCAGTCGGGACGGACCAAATTCACCCCTCCACTTT.

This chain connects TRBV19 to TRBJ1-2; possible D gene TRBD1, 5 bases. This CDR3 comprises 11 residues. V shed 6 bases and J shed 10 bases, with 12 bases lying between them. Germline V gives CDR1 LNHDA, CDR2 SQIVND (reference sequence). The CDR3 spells CASRSGTYYTF. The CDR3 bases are TGTGCCAGTAGGTCCGGGACCTACTACACCTTC.

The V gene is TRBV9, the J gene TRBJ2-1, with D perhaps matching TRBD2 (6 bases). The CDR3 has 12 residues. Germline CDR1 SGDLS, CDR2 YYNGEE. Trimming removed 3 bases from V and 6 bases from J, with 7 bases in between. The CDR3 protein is CASSGDSNEQFF. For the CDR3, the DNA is TGTGCCAGCAGCGGGGACTCCAATGAGCAGTTCTTC.

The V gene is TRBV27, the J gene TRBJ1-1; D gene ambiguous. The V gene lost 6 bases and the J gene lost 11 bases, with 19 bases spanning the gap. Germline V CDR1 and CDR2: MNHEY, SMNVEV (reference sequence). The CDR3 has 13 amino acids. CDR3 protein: CASSTSGSIWAFF. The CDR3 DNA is TGTGCCAGCAGCACATCCGGGAGTATATGGGCTTTCTTT.

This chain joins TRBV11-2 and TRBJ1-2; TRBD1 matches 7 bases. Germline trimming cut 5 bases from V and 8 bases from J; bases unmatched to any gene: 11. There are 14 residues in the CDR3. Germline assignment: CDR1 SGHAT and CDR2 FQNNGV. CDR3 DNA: TGTGCCAGCAGCCCCGACGACAGGGCAGGAGGCTACACCTTC. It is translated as CASSPDDRAGGYTF.

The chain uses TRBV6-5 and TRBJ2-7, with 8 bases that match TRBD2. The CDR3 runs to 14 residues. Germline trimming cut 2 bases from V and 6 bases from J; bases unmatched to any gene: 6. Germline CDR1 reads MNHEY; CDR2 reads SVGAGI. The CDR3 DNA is TGTGCCAGCAGTTACCTCCGGGGGGGCCTCGAGCAGTACTTC. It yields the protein CASSYLRGGLEQYF.

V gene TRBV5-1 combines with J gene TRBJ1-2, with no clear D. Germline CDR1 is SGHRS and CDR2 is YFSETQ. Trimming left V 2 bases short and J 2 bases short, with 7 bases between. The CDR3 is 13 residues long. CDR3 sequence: CASSFSSNYGYTF. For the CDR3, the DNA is TGCGCCAGCAGCTTTTCCTCGAACTATGGCTACACCTTC.

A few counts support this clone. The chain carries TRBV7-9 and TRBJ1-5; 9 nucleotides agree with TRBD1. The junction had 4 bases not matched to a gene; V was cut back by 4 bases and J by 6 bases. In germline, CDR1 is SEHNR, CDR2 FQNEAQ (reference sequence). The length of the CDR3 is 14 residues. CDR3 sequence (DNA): TGTGCCAGCAGCTCGGGACAGGGCCCTCAGCCCCAGCATTTT. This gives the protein CASSSGQGPQPQHF.

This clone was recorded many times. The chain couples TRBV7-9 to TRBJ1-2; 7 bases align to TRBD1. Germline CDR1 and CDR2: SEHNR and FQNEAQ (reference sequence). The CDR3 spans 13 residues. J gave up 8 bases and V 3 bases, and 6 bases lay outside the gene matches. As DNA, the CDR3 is TGTGCCAGCAGCTTTTCAGGGGGTGAAGGCTACACCTTC. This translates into CASSFSGGEGYTF.

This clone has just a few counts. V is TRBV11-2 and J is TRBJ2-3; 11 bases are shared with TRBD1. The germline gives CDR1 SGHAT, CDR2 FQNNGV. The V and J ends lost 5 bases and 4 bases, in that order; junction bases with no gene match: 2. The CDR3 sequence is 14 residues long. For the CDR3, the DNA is TGTGCCAGCAGCCAGGACAGGGGGCCAGATACGCAGTATTTT. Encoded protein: CASSQDRGPDTQYF.

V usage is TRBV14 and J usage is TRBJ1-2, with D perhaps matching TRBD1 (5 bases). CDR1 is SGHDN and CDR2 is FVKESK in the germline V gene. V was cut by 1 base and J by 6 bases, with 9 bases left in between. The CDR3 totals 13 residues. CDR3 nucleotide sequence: TGTGCCAGCAGCCAAGGCCAGGGCAATGGCTACACCTTC. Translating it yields CASSQGQGNGYTF.

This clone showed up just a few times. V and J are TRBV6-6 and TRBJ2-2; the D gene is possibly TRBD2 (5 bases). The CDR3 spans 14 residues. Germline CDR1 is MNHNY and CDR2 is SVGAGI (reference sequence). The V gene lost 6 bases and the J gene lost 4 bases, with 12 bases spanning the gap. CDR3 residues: CASRTSAGTGELFF. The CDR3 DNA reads TGTGCCAGCAGAACCTCCGCGGGCACCGGGGAGCTGTTTTTT.

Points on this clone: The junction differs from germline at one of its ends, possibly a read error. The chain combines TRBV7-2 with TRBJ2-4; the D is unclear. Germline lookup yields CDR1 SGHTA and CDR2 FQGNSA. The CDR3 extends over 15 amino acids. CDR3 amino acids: CASSLGASPRDIQYF. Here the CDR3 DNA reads TGTGCCAGCAGTTTAGGTGCCTCCCCACGGGACATTCAGTACTTC. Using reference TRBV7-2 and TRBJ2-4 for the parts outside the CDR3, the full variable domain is GAGVSQSPSNKVTEKGKDVELRCDPISGHTALYWYRQSLGQGLEFLIYFQGNSAPDKSGLPSDRFSAERTGGSVSTLTIQRTQQEDSAVYLCASSLGASPRDIQYFGAGTRLSVL.

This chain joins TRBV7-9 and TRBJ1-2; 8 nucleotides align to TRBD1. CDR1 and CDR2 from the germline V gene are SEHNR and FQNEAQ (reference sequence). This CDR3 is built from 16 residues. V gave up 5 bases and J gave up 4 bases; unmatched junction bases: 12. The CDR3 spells CASSPGQGLGFYGYTF. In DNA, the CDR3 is TGTGCCAGCAGCCCTGGACAGGGCCTGGGGTTCTATGGCTACACCTTC.

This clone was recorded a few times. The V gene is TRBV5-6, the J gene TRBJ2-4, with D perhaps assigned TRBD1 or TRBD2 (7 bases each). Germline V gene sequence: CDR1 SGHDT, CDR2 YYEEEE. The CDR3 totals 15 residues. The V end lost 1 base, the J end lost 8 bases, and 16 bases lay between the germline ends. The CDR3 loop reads CASSLRGDSADIQYF. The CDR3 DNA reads TGTGCCAGCAGCTTGCGGGGGGACAGCGCGGACATTCAGTACTTC. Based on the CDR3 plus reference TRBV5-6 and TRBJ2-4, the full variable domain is DAGVTQSPTHLIKTRGQQVTLRCSPKSGHDTVSWYQQALGQGPQFIFQYYEEEERQRGNFPDRFSGHQFPNYSSELNVNALLLGDSALYLCASSLRGDSADIQYFGAGTRLSVL.

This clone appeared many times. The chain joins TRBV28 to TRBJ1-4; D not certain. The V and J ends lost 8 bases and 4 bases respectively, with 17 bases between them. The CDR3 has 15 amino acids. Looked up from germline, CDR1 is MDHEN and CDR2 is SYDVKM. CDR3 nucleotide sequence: TGTGCCAGCGGCGAAACTGGCAGCTTTAATGAAAAACTGTTTTTT. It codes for CASGETGSFNEKLFF.

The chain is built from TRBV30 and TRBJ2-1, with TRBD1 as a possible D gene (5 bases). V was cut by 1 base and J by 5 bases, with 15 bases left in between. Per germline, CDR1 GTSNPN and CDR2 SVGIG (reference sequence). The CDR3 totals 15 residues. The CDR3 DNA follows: TGTGCCTGGAGTGACGCCCAGGGCTTCAACAATGAGCAGTTCTTC. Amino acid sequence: CAWSDAQGFNNEQFF.

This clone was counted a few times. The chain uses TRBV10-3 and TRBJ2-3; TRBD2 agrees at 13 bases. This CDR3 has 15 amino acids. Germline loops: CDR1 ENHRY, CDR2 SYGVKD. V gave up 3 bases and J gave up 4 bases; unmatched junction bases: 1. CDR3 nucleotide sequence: TGTGCCATCAGTGAACTAGCGGGGGGGCCAGATACGCAGTATTTT. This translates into CAISELAGGPDTQYF.

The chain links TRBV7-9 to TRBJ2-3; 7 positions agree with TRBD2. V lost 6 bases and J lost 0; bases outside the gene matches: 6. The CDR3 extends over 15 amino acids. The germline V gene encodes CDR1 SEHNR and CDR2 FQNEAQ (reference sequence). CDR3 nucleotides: TGTGCCAGCAGGCGCGGGGGTTCTAGCACAGATACGCAGTATTTT. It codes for CASRRGGSSTDTQYF.

The CDR3 DNA reads as TGTGCCAGCTGCCGACGGGAGTTGAACACTGAAGCTTTCTTT. Its protein is CASCRRELNTEAFF. This chain uses TRBV6-1 with TRBJ1-1; D uncertain. Germline V gives CDR1 MNHNS, CDR2 SASEGT. V lost 8 bases to trimming and J lost 0 bases, with 13 bases between them. The CDR3 contains 14 residues.

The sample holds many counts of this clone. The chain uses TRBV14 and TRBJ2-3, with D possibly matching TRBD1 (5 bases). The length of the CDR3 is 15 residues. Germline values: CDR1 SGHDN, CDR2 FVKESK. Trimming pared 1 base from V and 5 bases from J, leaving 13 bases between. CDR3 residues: CASSQVPGAGDTQYF. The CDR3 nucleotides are TGTGCCAGCAGCCAAGTACCTGGGGCTGGAGATACGCAGTATTTT. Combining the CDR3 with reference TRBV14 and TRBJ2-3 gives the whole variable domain EAGVTQFPSHSVIEKGQTVTLRCDPISGHDNLYWYRRVMGKEIKFLLHFVKESKQDESGMPNNRFLAERTGGTYSTLKVQPAELEDSGVYFCASSQVPGAGDTQYFGPGTRLTVL.

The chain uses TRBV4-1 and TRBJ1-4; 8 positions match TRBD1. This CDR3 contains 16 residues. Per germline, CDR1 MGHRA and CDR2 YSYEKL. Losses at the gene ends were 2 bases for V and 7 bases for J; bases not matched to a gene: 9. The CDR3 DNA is TGCGCCAGCAGCCAAAGCATAGACAGGGGTGGTGAAAAACTGTTTTTT. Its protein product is CASSQSIDRGGEKLFF.

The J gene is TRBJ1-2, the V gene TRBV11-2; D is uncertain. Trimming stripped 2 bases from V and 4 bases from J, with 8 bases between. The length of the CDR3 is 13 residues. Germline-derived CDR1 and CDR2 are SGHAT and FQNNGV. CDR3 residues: CASSLTMGYGYTF. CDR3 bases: TGTGCCAGCAGCTTAACTATGGGCTATGGCTACACCTTC.